A selection of T cell receptor beta chains follows, all from one sample in a study of cytomegalovirus exposure and HLA in healthy donors. Repertoires were generated with immunoSEQ multiplex PCR, while TCRdb's copy carries only in-frame clones and drops some. The sample consists of about 94,000 clones, over 65% of them appearing once. The specimen sequenced was PBMCs. The source is a man younger than 45 in good health and CMV-seronegative. The CDR3 runs from the conserved cysteine through the conserved F or W. Each record gives: J gene, D gene, clone size, V gene, CDR3 length, CDR3 protein, CDR3 DNA. D genes are given only for firm matches. Expanded clones are given a class, and other clones once, few, many or no size at all.

j_call: TRBJ1-2; d_call: NA; clone_size: medium-sized; v_call: TRBV27; cdr3_length: 13; cdr3_aa: CASSPGTFHGYTF; cdr3_nt: TGTGCCAGCAGCCCAGGGACATTCCATGGCTACACCTTC
j_call: TRBJ2-3; d_call: NA; clone_size: NA; v_call: TRBV4-2; cdr3_length: 15; cdr3_aa: CASSQSFGRSDTQYF; cdr3_nt: TGTGCCAGCAGCCAATCTTTTGGGAGATCAGATACGCAGTATTTT
j_call: TRBJ2-5; d_call: NA; clone_size: NA; v_call: TRBV4-2; cdr3_length: 15; cdr3_aa: CASSYVGGGQETQYF; cdr3_nt: TGTGCCAGCAGCTACGTGGGGGGAGGCCAAGAGACCCAGTACTTC
j_call: TRBJ2-5; d_call: NA; clone_size: NA; v_call: TRBV7-2; cdr3_length: 15; cdr3_aa: CASSSHGGPGETQYF; cdr3_nt: TGTGCCAGCAGCTCCCACGGGGGGCCCGGAGAGACCCAGTACTTC
j_call: TRBJ1-1; d_call: TRBD1; clone_size: NA; v_call: TRBV5-1; cdr3_length: 15; cdr3_aa: CASSLVPGGSTEAFF; cdr3_nt: TGCGCCAGCAGCTTGGTTCCAGGGGGATCGACTGAAGCTTTCTTT
j_call: TRBJ2-5; d_call: TRBD1; clone_size: NA; v_call: TRBV5-4; cdr3_length: 13; cdr3_aa: CASSFQGEETQYF; cdr3_nt: TGTGCCAGCAGTTTCCAGGGGGAAGAGACCCAGTACTTC
j_call: TRBJ1-3; d_call: NA; clone_size: NA; v_call: TRBV7-6; cdr3_length: 15; cdr3_aa: CASSPGGKPGNTIYF; cdr3_nt: TGTGCCAGCAGCCCCGGCGGGAAGCCTGGAAACACCATATATTTT
j_call: TRBJ2-3; d_call: TRBD2; clone_size: NA; v_call: TRBV9; cdr3_length: 20; cdr3_aa: CASSSRSSPGLAGSTDTQYF; cdr3_nt: TGTGCCAGCAGCTCCCGTTCCTCCCCGGGACTAGCGGGAAGCACAGATACGCAGTATTTT
j_call: TRBJ2-7; d_call: TRBD1; clone_size: NA; v_call: TRBV7-3; cdr3_length: 13; cdr3_aa: CASSPGGTYEQYF; cdr3_nt: TGTGCCAGCAGCCCAGGGGGTACTTACGAGCAGTACTTC
j_call: TRBJ2-1; d_call: TRBD2; clone_size: few; v_call: TRBV5-1; cdr3_length: 17; cdr3_aa: CASSFGLAGGIFDEQFF; cdr3_nt: TGCGCCAGCAGCTTCGGACTAGCGGGGGGGATTTTCGATGAGCAGTTCTTC
j_call: TRBJ1-2; d_call: TRBD1; clone_size: NA; v_call: TRBV30; cdr3_length: 13; cdr3_aa: CASDRGRTYGYTF; cdr3_nt: TGTGCCTCCGACAGGGGGCGCACCTATGGCTACACCTTC
j_call: TRBJ2-5; d_call: NA; clone_size: NA; v_call: TRBV28; cdr3_length: 11; cdr3_aa: CASSLAGRQYF; cdr3_nt: TGTGCCAGCAGTTTAGCGGGAAGGCAGTACTTC
j_call: TRBJ1-5; d_call: TRBD1; clone_size: NA; v_call: TRBV5-5; cdr3_length: 16; cdr3_aa: CASSFTGVQSNQPQHF; cdr3_nt: TGTGCCAGCAGCTTCACAGGGGTTCAGAGCAATCAGCCCCAGCATTTT
j_call: TRBJ2-7; d_call: TRBD2; clone_size: few; v_call: TRBV9; cdr3_length: 16; cdr3_aa: CASSVGLAGLSYEQYF; cdr3_nt: TGTGCCAGCAGCGTAGGACTAGCGGGACTCTCCTACGAGCAGTACTTC
j_call: TRBJ2-3; d_call: TRBD2; clone_size: NA; v_call: TRBV2; cdr3_length: 16; cdr3_aa: CASSEGLAGPSDTQYF; cdr3_nt: TGTGCCAGCAGTGAGGGGCTAGCGGGACCGAGTGATACGCAGTATTTT
j_call: TRBJ2-5; d_call: NA; clone_size: few; v_call: TRBV6-5; cdr3_length: 14; cdr3_aa: CASSYGRAQETQYF; cdr3_nt: TGTGCCAGCAGTTATGGGAGAGCCCAAGAGACCCAGTACTTC
j_call: TRBJ2-5; d_call: TRBD2; clone_size: once; v_call: TRBV6-6; cdr3_length: 14; cdr3_aa: CASRLAGVGETQYF; cdr3_nt: TGTGCCAGCAGACTAGCGGGAGTGGGGGAGACCCAGTACTTC
j_call: TRBJ1-4; d_call: NA; clone_size: few; v_call: TRBV28; cdr3_length: 18; cdr3_aa: CASSLHRVRTDPNEKLFF; cdr3_nt: TGTGCCAGCAGTTTACACCGAGTTCGGACAGACCCTAATGAAAAACTGTTTTTT
j_call: TRBJ1-6; d_call: TRBD1; clone_size: NA; v_call: TRBV10-3; cdr3_length: 14; cdr3_aa: CAISGRGPGTPLHF; cdr3_nt: TGTGCCATCAGTGGCAGGGGGCCAGGGACACCCCTCCACTTT
j_call: TRBJ2-1; d_call: TRBD1; clone_size: NA; v_call: TRBV6-6; cdr3_length: 15; cdr3_aa: CASSLPGQSYNEQFF; cdr3_nt: TGTGCCAGCAGTCTTCCGGGACAGTCCTACAATGAGCAGTTCTTC
j_call: TRBJ2-3; d_call: TRBD2; clone_size: NA; v_call: TRBV11-3; cdr3_length: 17; cdr3_aa: CASSPPGLAGGPDTQYF; cdr3_nt: TGTGCCAGCAGCCCTCCGGGACTAGCGGGAGGCCCAGATACGCAGTATTTT
j_call: TRBJ2-2; d_call: TRBD2; clone_size: NA; v_call: TRBV29-1; cdr3_length: 13; cdr3_aa: CSARRRETGELFF; cdr3_nt: TGCAGCGCAAGGAGGCGGGAGACCGGGGAGCTGTTTTTT
j_call: TRBJ1-1; d_call: TRBD1; clone_size: NA; v_call: TRBV30; cdr3_length: 13; cdr3_aa: CAWMGTGGTEAFF; cdr3_nt: TGTGCCTGGATGGGGACAGGGGGCACTGAAGCTTTCTTT
j_call: TRBJ2-7; d_call: NA; clone_size: NA; v_call: TRBV19; cdr3_length: 12; cdr3_aa: CASSMTDYEQYF; cdr3_nt: TGTGCCAGTAGTATGACAGACTACGAGCAGTACTTC
j_call: TRBJ1-2; d_call: NA; clone_size: few; v_call: TRBV28; cdr3_length: 13; cdr3_aa: CASSFSRAGGYTF; cdr3_nt: TGTGCCAGCAGTTTCTCCAGGGCTGGTGGCTACACCTTC
j_call: TRBJ1-1; d_call: NA; clone_size: once; v_call: TRBV2; cdr3_length: 13; cdr3_aa: CASSVSRDTEAFF; cdr3_nt: TGTGCCAGCAGTGTGAGCAGGGACACTGAAGCTTTCTTT
j_call: TRBJ2-5; d_call: NA; clone_size: NA; v_call: TRBV7-8; cdr3_length: 15; cdr3_aa: CASSLARLPPGAQYF; cdr3_nt: TGTGCCAGCAGCTTGGCGAGACTACCCCCGGGGGCCCAGTACTTC
j_call: TRBJ2-2; d_call: TRBD2; clone_size: NA; v_call: TRBV10-3; cdr3_length: 15; cdr3_aa: CASGALAGSAGELFF; cdr3_nt: TGTGCCAGCGGGGCCCTAGCGGGGTCGGCCGGGGAGCTGTTTTTT
j_call: TRBJ2-3; d_call: TRBD1; clone_size: NA; v_call: TRBV9; cdr3_length: 23; cdr3_aa: CASSLLVGTTGDNPRPSTDTQYF; cdr3_nt: TGTGCCAGCAGCCTCCTCGTGGGCACGACAGGGGATAATCCTAGGCCTAGCACAGATACGCAGTATTTT
j_call: TRBJ2-7; d_call: TRBD2; clone_size: NA; v_call: TRBV6-1; cdr3_length: 14; cdr3_aa: CASSEREEAIEQYF; cdr3_nt: TGTGCCAGCAGTGAGCGGGAGGAGGCTATCGAGCAGTACTTC
j_call: TRBJ1-5; d_call: NA; clone_size: few; v_call: TRBV14; cdr3_length: 13; cdr3_aa: CASSQDGNQPQHF; cdr3_nt: TGTGCCAGCAGCCAAGACGGGAATCAGCCCCAGCATTTT
j_call: TRBJ1-2; d_call: TRBD1; clone_size: NA; v_call: TRBV2; cdr3_length: 13; cdr3_aa: CARTGESDYGYTF; cdr3_nt: TGTGCCAGGACAGGGGAGTCAGACTATGGCTACACCTTC
j_call: TRBJ2-5; d_call: NA; clone_size: once; v_call: TRBV4-1; cdr3_length: 13; cdr3_aa: CASSLGVQETQYF; cdr3_nt: TGCGCCAGCAGCCTAGGGGTCCAAGAGACCCAGTACTTC
j_call: TRBJ1-1; d_call: NA; clone_size: NA; v_call: TRBV10-3; cdr3_length: 15; cdr3_aa: CAISETGSVNTEAFF; cdr3_nt: TGTGCCATCAGTGAAACAGGGTCTGTGAACACTGAAGCTTTCTTT
j_call: TRBJ1-2; d_call: NA; clone_size: NA; v_call: TRBV21-1; cdr3_length: 12; cdr3_aa: CASSKSSGGYTF; cdr3_nt: TGTGCCAGCAGCAAGAGCTCGGGGGGCTACACCTTC
j_call: TRBJ1-5; d_call: TRBD1; clone_size: NA; v_call: TRBV2; cdr3_length: 13; cdr3_aa: CASRDRGNQPQHF; cdr3_nt: TGTGCCAGCAGGGACAGGGGCAATCAGCCCCAGCATTTT
j_call: TRBJ2-5; d_call: NA; clone_size: NA; v_call: TRBV5-1; cdr3_length: 13; cdr3_aa: CASSLGGKETQYF; cdr3_nt: TGCGCCAGCAGCTTGGGAGGGAAAGAGACCCAGTACTTC
j_call: TRBJ2-5; d_call: TRBD2; clone_size: NA; v_call: TRBV11-2; cdr3_length: 17; cdr3_aa: CASSLVLAGGYQETQYF; cdr3_nt: TGTGCCAGCAGCTTAGTACTAGCGGGGGGATACCAAGAGACCCAGTACTTC
j_call: TRBJ2-2; d_call: TRBD1; clone_size: NA; v_call: TRBV7-9; cdr3_length: 16; cdr3_aa: CASTLTGGYDTGELFF; cdr3_nt: TGTGCCAGCACGTTAACAGGGGGCTACGACACCGGGGAGCTGTTTTTT
j_call: TRBJ2-3; d_call: TRBD2; clone_size: few; v_call: TRBV4-1; cdr3_length: 17; cdr3_aa: CASSQDASGRYTDTQYF; cdr3_nt: TGCGCCAGCAGCCAAGATGCCAGCGGGAGGTACACAGATACGCAGTATTTT
j_call: TRBJ1-4; d_call: TRBD1; clone_size: once; v_call: TRBV6-4; cdr3_length: 14; cdr3_aa: CASSPGTGGEKLFF; cdr3_nt: TGTGCCAGCAGCCCCGGGACAGGGGGCGAAAAACTGTTTTTT
j_call: TRBJ1-3; d_call: NA; clone_size: NA; v_call: TRBV6-6; cdr3_length: 16; cdr3_aa: CASSYSDGNSGNTIYF; cdr3_nt: TGTGCCAGCAGTTACAGCGACGGGAACTCTGGAAACACCATATATTTT
j_call: TRBJ1-5; d_call: NA; clone_size: NA; v_call: TRBV18; cdr3_length: 13; cdr3_aa: CASSREGNQPQHF; cdr3_nt: TGTGCCAGCTCCAGGGAGGGCAATCAGCCCCAGCATTTT
j_call: TRBJ2-1; d_call: TRBD2; clone_size: once; v_call: TRBV7-6; cdr3_length: 16; cdr3_aa: CASSLRRTSGSNEQFF; cdr3_nt: TGTGCCAGCAGCTTACGAAGGACTAGCGGGAGCAATGAGCAGTTCTTC